The clone carrying this T cell receptor (beta chain) was observed a few times. The sample is drawn from a study of OX40 agonist ivuxolimab in advanced cancers. The protocol was immunoSEQ multiplex PCR, while the TCRdb copy is restricted to in-frame clones and leaves out a portion. The repertoire consists of roughly 20,000 clones, with approximately 79% occurring once and the leading ten covering roughly a third. The specimen was CD4+ or CD8+ T cells sorted from blood, collected in a trial of the OX40 agonist ivuxolimab. The receptor comes from an adult with an advanced solid tumor such as melanoma, head and neck, liver or kidney cancer.

The CDR3 loop reads CASSYVLGSSYNEQFF. CDR3 in DNA: TGTGCCAGCAGTTACGTCCTCGGGAGCTCCTACAATGAGCAGTTCTTC. The chain combines TRBV6-6 with TRBJ2-1; weak D call: TRBD2 (6 bases). Germline V lookup: CDR1 MNHNY, CDR2 SVGAGI (reference sequence). The CDR3 totals 16 residues. The V end was cut by 2 bases, the J end by 0 bases, with 11 bases between.